This T cell receptor beta chain came from a study of PD-L1 blockade in urothelial cancer. Background on the study: About 85% of the roughly 30 patients were males with bladder-origin urothelial cancer. The median number of T cells present in blood samples was about 130,000.

Sequenced by immunoSEQ multiplex PCR; TCRdb stores in-frame clones only, minus some. The table has tens of thousands of clones, approximately 80% seen once. This material consisted of PBMCs, taken around atezolizumab (anti-PD-L1) treatment. The sequence came from an older man with urothelial cancer.

The CDR3 reads CASSTKRDRGDYNEQFF. The CDR3 nucleotides are TGTGCCAGTAGTACAAAAAGGGACAGGGGGGACTACAATGAGCAGTTCTTC. The chain joins TRBV19 to TRBJ2-1; TRBD1 matches at 11 bases. V shed 4 bases, J shed 3 bases, and the junction held 8 bases outside the gene matches. Germline V gives CDR1 LNHDA, CDR2 SQIVND (reference sequence). This CDR3 has 17 residues.